Listed below are T cell receptor beta chains from one sample, sequenced in a study of Graves' ophthalmopathy and Graves' hyperthyroidism. From the multiplex PCR reads, TCRdb called clonotypes with MiXCR, one entry per CDR3 protein. The sample comprises 360,000 or so distinct CDR3 sequences, 15% to 20% of which are singletons, and 1.5% to 2% rests with the top ten. Material: peripheral blood. These receptors came from a woman between 18 and 30 years old with Graves' ophthalmopathy. Each CDR3 is given with its conserved first and last residue. The D gene is left open where the match is weak. Some rows mark clone size as missing; the rest say once, few, many or name a class of expanded clone.

TRBD1	NA	TRBV30	TRBJ1-1	CAFYRGYRPDTEAFF	TGTGCCTTTTACAGGGGGTATCGGCCCGACACTGAAGCTTTCTTT
TRBD1	once	TRBV28	TRBJ2-7	CASSLWDLGQGSYEQYF	TGTGCCAGCAGTTTATGGGACCTGGGACAGGGGTCCTACGAGCAGTACTTC
NA	many	TRBV12-3/TRBV12-4	TRBJ1-1	CASSLEGRTEAFF	TGTGCCAGCAGTTTGGAGGGCCGGACTGAAGCTTTCTTT
NA	NA	TRBV28	TRBJ1-5	CASSDSRGHGQPQHF	TGTGCCAGCAGTGACTCTCGGGGGCATGGGCAGCCCCAGCATTTT
NA	many	TRBV3-1	TRBJ1-2	CASSQERTGNYGYTF	TGTGCCAGCAGCCAAGAGCGAACAGGCAACTATGGCTACACCTTC
NA	NA	TRBV6-1	TRBJ2-7	CASSSPEGFYEQYF	TGTGCCAGCTCATCGCCCGAAGGATTCTACGAGCAGTACTTC
NA	many	TRBV6-5	TRBJ2-7	CASSSASYEQYF	TGTGCCAGCAGTAGTGCCTCCTACGAGCAGTACTTC
TRBD2	NA	TRBV29-1	TRBJ2-7	CSVVRTSGRGEQYF	TGCAGCGTTGTACGGACTAGCGGGAGGGGCGAGCAGTACTTC
NA	many	TRBV20-1	TRBJ1-1	CSATTDMNTEAFF	TGCAGTGCTACAACTGATATGAACACTGAAGCTTTCTTT
TRBD1	NA	TRBV30	TRBJ1-2	CAWRGGQNYGYTF	TGTGCCTGGAGGGGGGGACAGAACTATGGCTACACCTTC
TRBD1	many	TRBV2	TRBJ1-5	CASSRDSTRQPQHF	TGTGCCAGCTCCCGGGACAGTACTCGTCAGCCCCAGCATTTT
NA	many	TRBV29-1	TRBJ2-3	CSVVDGTDTQYF	TGCAGCGTTGTGGACGGCACAGATACGCAGTATTTT
NA	NA	TRBV6-2/TRBV6-3	TRBJ1-2	CASSSEGYTF	TGTGCCAGCAGTTCGGAAGGCTACACCTTC
TRBD2	many	TRBV7-8	TRBJ2-5	CASSFRSGDQETQYF	TGTGCCAGCAGCTTTCGTAGCGGGGACCAAGAGACCCAGTACTTC
NA	many	TRBV28	TRBJ2-7	CASSDARAYEQYF	TGTGCCAGCAGCGATGCCAGGGCCTACGAGCAGTACTTC
NA	NA	TRBV5-5	TRBJ2-2	CASSLAVRNGELFF	TGTGCCAGCAGCTTGGCCGTGAGGAATGGGGAGCTGTTTTTT
NA	many	TRBV18	TRBJ2-7	CATTLGRNSYEQYF	TGTGCCACGACCCTAGGGAGGAATTCCTACGAGCAGTACTTC
TRBD2	many	TRBV7-3	TRBJ2-5	CASSQISGGNQETQYF	TGTGCCAGCAGCCAGATTAGCGGGGGAAACCAAGAGACCCAGTACTTC
NA	NA	TRBV12-3/TRBV12-4	TRBJ2-7	CASSYNRDYEQYF	TGTGCCAGCAGTTATAACAGAGACTACGAGCAGTACTTC
TRBD2	once	TRBV20-1	TRBJ2-7	CSARAGTSEGEQYF	TGCAGTGCTAGGGCCGGGACTAGCGAGGGCGAGCAGTACTTC
NA	NA	TRBV6-5	TRBJ2-2	CASSYSSGRGELFF	TGTGCCAGCAGTTACTCCTCCGGGCGGGGGGAGCTGTTTTTT
NA	many	TRBV12-3/TRBV12-4	TRBJ1-5	CASSSLGGSNQPQHF	TGTGCCAGCAGTTCCCTTGGGGGGAGCAATCAGCCCCAGCATTTT
TRBD2	many	TRBV4-1	TRBJ2-7	CASSQSGGANLNEQYF	TGCGCCAGCAGCCAAAGCGGGGGGGCAAATCTGAACGAGCAGTACTTC
TRBD2	NA	TRBV12-5	TRBJ2-5	CASGLSTSGRFQETQYF	TGTGCTAGTGGTTTGAGCACTAGCGGGAGGTTTCAAGAGACCCAGTACTTC
TRBD2	NA	TRBV6-5	TRBJ2-3	CASIWTSGTDTQYF	TGTGCCAGCATTTGGACTAGCGGCACAGATACGCAGTATTTT
NA	many	TRBV4-1	TRBJ2-7	CASSPDNSYEQYF	TGCGCCAGCAGCCCCGATAACTCCTACGAGCAGTACTTC
NA	many	TRBV9	TRBJ1-2	CASSVVPTESYGYTF	TGTGCCAGCAGCGTAGTCCCGACAGAGAGCTATGGCTACACCTTC
TRBD1	NA	TRBV6-2/TRBV6-3	TRBJ2-7	CASSSGQPGLSSYEQYF	TGTGCCAGCAGTTCGGGACAGCCCGGCCTTTCCTCCTACGAGCAGTACTTC
NA	many	TRBV12-3/TRBV12-4	TRBJ2-7	CASTPSAPHYEQYF	TGTGCCAGCACCCCGTCGGCACCTCACTACGAGCAGTACTTC
NA	many	TRBV7-2	TRBJ2-5	CASSPPGQFRETQYF	TGTGCCAGCAGCCCACCTGGACAGTTCAGAGAGACCCAGTACTTC
TRBD1	many	TRBV11-2	TRBJ2-2	CASSLRQGNTGELFF	TGTGCCAGCAGCTTAAGACAGGGTAACACCGGGGAGCTGTTTTTT
NA	many	TRBV28	TRBJ2-7	CASSLLRYEQYF	TGTGCCAGCAGTTTACTGCGCTACGAGCAGTACTTC
NA	many	TRBV20-1	TRBJ1-6	CSARDRGGAYNSPLHF	TGCAGTGCTAGAGATCGGGGGGGGGCCTATAATTCACCCCTCCACTTT
NA	many	TRBV30	TRBJ2-5	CAWSPPYQETQYF	TGTGCCTGGAGTCCCCCATACCAAGAGACCCAGTACTTC
NA	NA	TRBV6-4	TRBJ1-1	CASSETWNTEAFF	TGTGCCAGCAGTGAGACATGGAACACTGAAGCTTTCTTT
NA	NA	TRBV6-2/TRBV6-3	TRBJ2-7	CASSRRSGVVEQYF	TGTGCCAGCAGTCGGAGGTCAGGGGTCGTCGAGCAGTACTTC
NA	many	TRBV11-2	TRBJ2-7	CASSPNGGIYEQYF	TGTGCCAGCAGCCCCAACGGCGGGATCTACGAGCAGTACTTC
NA	NA	TRBV11-1	TRBJ1-1	CASSLAPPPGQKTEAFF	TGTGCCAGCAGCTTAGCCCCCCCGCCGGGACAAAAAACTGAAGCTTTCTTT
TRBD2	many	TRBV7-6	TRBJ2-5	CASSSTSGGIQETQYF	TGTGCCAGCAGCTCCACTAGCGGGGGAATCCAAGAGACCCAGTACTTC
TRBD1	many	TRBV7-9	TRBJ1-5	CASSPNRGDQPQHF	TGTGCCAGCAGCCCCAACAGGGGCGATCAGCCCCAGCATTTT
NA	many	TRBV11-3	TRBJ2-5	CASSPQTEETQYF	TGTGCCAGCAGCCCCCAGACGGAAGAGACCCAGTACTTC
NA	many	TRBV6-2/TRBV6-3	TRBJ1-1	CASRGWTVNTEAFF	TGTGCCAGCAGAGGATGGACAGTGAACACTGAAGCTTTCTTT
NA	few	TRBV6-5	TRBJ2-7	CASSYGSPYEQYF	TGTGCCAGCAGTTATGGCAGCCCCTACGAGCAGTACTTC
NA	few	TRBV12-3/TRBV12-4	TRBJ1-1	CASTVTGYTEAFF	TGTGCCAGCACCGTGACGGGGTACACTGAAGCTTTCTTT
NA	many	TRBV11-2	TRBJ2-2	CASPAGKNTGELFF	TGTGCCAGCCCAGCAGGGAAGAACACCGGGGAGCTGTTTTTT
TRBD1	many	TRBV14	TRBJ2-2	CASSQGRRTGNTGELFF	TGTGCCAGCAGCCAAGGGAGACGGACAGGGAACACCGGGGAGCTGTTTTTT